These 32 T cell receptor beta chains were all obtained from the same sample, sequenced in a study of cytomegalovirus exposure and HLA in healthy donors. PCR involved 60 Vbeta and 13 Jbeta primers. Here immunoSEQ multiplex PCR was the method, and the copy in TCRdb shows in-frame clones only, minus some. The table shows about 76,000 clones, with 78% occurring only once. Sequencing was done on a sample of PBMCs. The receptors originated from a woman between 40 and 55 years old in good health and CMV-seropositive.

This clone was counted a single time. The chain couples TRBV19 to TRBJ2-2; 8 bases match TRBD1. CDR1 LNHDA and CDR2 SQIVND come from the germline V gene (reference sequence). The J segment lost 1 base and the V segment lost 6 bases, leaving 7 bases of the junction unmatched. This CDR3 region has 16 residues. Here the CDR3 reads CASSQGQGWNTGELFF. CDR3 bases: TGTGCCAGTAGCCAAGGACAGGGATGGAACACCGGGGAGCTGTTTTTT. The full variable domain, rest sourced from reference TRBV19 and TRBJ2-2, is DGGITQSPKYLFRKEGQNVTLSCEQNLNHDAMYWYRQDPGQGLRLIYYSQIVNDFQKGDIAEGYSVSREKKESFPLTVTSAQKNPTAFYLCASSQGQGWNTGELFFGEGSRLTVL.

The V and J genes are TRBV28 and TRBJ2-6, with D uncertain. CDR1 MDHEN and CDR2 SYDVKM come from the germline V gene. This CDR3 is built from 15 residues. V shed 8 bases and J shed 4 bases, with 15 bases lying between them. The CDR3, as DNA: TGTGCCAGCGGCCCACAGCCGTCCGGGGCCAACGTCCTGACTTTC. Residues: CASGPQPSGANVLTF.

V is TRBV6-1 and J is TRBJ1-5; 11 nucleotides agree with TRBD1. Germline CDR1 reads MNHNS; CDR2 reads SASEGT. The CDR3 runs 15 residues. The junction had 6 bases not matched to a gene; V was cut back by 10 bases and J by 1 base. The CDR3 protein is CATDRGRGSNQPQHF. CDR3 DNA sequence: TGTGCCACGGACAGGGGGCGCGGGAGCAATCAGCCCCAGCATTTT.

The count of this clone is one. The sample holds other DNA sequences that translate to the same CDR3. The chain carries TRBV7-9 and TRBJ1-3; no clear D gene. CDR1 and CDR2 (germline): SEHNR, FQNEAQ (reference sequence). The CDR3 length is 15 residues. The V end was cut by 6 bases, the J end by 0 bases, with 12 bases between. In DNA form, the CDR3 reads TGTGCCAGCAGACCCGCGGGTGGCTCTGGAAACACCATATATTTT. The encoded protein is CASRPAGGSGNTIYF.

The chain joins TRBV4-2 to TRBJ2-5; 8 bases map to TRBD2. The CDR3 runs 17 residues. The germline CDR1 and CDR2 sequences are LGHNA and YNFKEQ. The trim removed 1 base at V and 5 bases at J, leaving 12 bases unmatched. CDR3 amino acids: CASSQGLQSGGHETQYF. DNA for the CDR3: TGTGCCAGCAGCCAAGGACTCCAAAGCGGGGGACATGAGACCCAGTACTTC.

The chain combines TRBV27 with TRBJ2-5; the match to TRBD2 covers 7 bases. The V and J ends lost 2 bases and 1 base, in that order; junction bases with no gene match: 19. The CDR3 extends over 20 amino acids. CDR1 MNHEY and CDR2 SMNVEV come from the germline V gene (reference sequence). The CDR3: CASSLGTLFPSGAFQETQYF. The CDR3 DNA is TGTGCCAGCAGTTTAGGGACCCTTTTCCCGAGCGGGGCCTTCCAAGAGACCCAGTACTTC.

The chain uses TRBV5-4 and TRBJ1-2; no reliable D call. Trimming took 1 base from V and 4 from J, leaving 8 bases between them. CDR3 length: 13 amino acids. Per the germline V gene, CDR1 is SGHNT and CDR2 is YYREEE (reference sequence). In DNA, the CDR3 is TGTGCCAGCAGCTTGAACAGTGCCTATGGCTACACCTTC. It codes for CASSLNSAYGYTF.

V gene TRBV10-3 combines with J gene TRBJ1-3, with TRBD1 matching over 7 bases. V lost 6 bases, J lost 0 bases, and 5 bases stayed unmatched. Germline loops: CDR1 ENHRY, CDR2 SYGVKD. This CDR3 comprises 15 residues. This chain's CDR3 is CAIRTGQTSGNTIYF. The CDR3 DNA is TGTGCCATCAGGACAGGGCAAACCTCTGGAAACACCATATATTTT.

Comments on this clone: Within the sample, other DNA sequences also encode this same CDR3. V is TRBV7-9 and J is TRBJ1-1; maybe TRBD1 (5 bases). The CDR3 length is 14 residues. V lost 3 bases and J 1 base, leaving 9 bases between the germline ends. Germline V gene data show CDR1 as SEHNR and CDR2 as FQNEAQ (reference sequence). Here the CDR3 reads CASSFLQGNTEAFF. The CDR3 DNA sequence: TGTGCCAGCAGCTTTCTCCAGGGGAACACTGAAGCTTTCTTT.

The chain links TRBV2 to TRBJ2-7; D possibly corresponds to TRBD2 (5 bases). CDR3 length: 14 residues. The V gene's germline CDR1 is SNHLY and CDR2 FYNNEI. Trimming left V 11 bases short and J 0 bases short, with 17 bases between. The CDR3 protein is CAGKPAVSSYEQYF. The CDR3 nucleotides read TGTGCCGGAAAACCAGCGGTTAGCTCCTACGAGCAGTACTTC.

The genes are TRBV19 and TRBJ2-5; tentatively, D is TRBD2 (5 bases). Per germline, CDR1 LNHDA and CDR2 SQIVND (reference sequence). The germline V and J ends were trimmed by 6 bases and 4 bases, with 18 bases remaining between them. CDR3 size: 15 residues. This chain's CDR3 is CASSQQSGGPETQYF. The CDR3 DNA reads as TGTGCCAGTAGCCAACAGAGCGGTGGGCCAGAGACCCAGTACTTC.

V gene TRBV7-2 combines with J gene TRBJ1-2; possible D gene TRBD1, 5 bases. V was cut by 6 bases and J by 7 bases, with 15 bases left in between. The germline V gene has CDR1 SGHTA and CDR2 FQGNSA. There are 13 residues in the CDR3. The chain's CDR3 is CASSGTPVAGYTF. The CDR3 nucleotides are TGTGCCAGCAGTGGGACTCCTGTTGCTGGCTACACCTTC.

The chain has TRBV7-2 and TRBJ1-6, with D maybe TRBD1 (6 bases). CDR3 length equals 14 residues. The V and J ends lost 4 bases and 6 bases respectively, with 10 bases between them. Germline V CDR1 and CDR2: SGHTA, FQGNSA. CDR3 bases: TGTGCCAGCAGCTCGGGACATTTTAATTCACCCCTCCACTTT. Its protein product is CASSSGHFNSPLHF.

This clone occurred once. The chain carries TRBV6-5 and TRBJ1-1; D unresolved. CDR1 MNHEY and CDR2 SVGAGI come from the germline V gene. The CDR3 totals 14 residues. V was cut by 0 bases and J by 0 bases, with 5 bases left in between. The CDR3 sequence: CASSYSAVNTEAFF. The CDR3 region has the DNA TGTGCCAGCAGTTACTCGGCCGTGAACACTGAAGCTTTCTTT.

For this clone: Mismatch with germline at one junction end may stem from a read error. The V and J genes are TRBV7-6 and TRBJ2-1; 8 bases align to TRBD2. Per germline, CDR1 SGHVS and CDR2 FNYEAQ. The CDR3 consists of 15 residues. The CDR3 bases are TGTGCCAGCAGATTAGCGGGGAGCTCCTACAATGAGCAGTTCTTC. Translation gives CASRLAGSSYNEQFF. Supplemented by reference TRBV7-6 and TRBJ2-1, the full variable domain reads GAGVSQSPRYKVTKRGQDVALRCDPISGHVSLYWYRQALGQGPEFLTYFNYEAQQDKSGLPNDRFSAERPEGSISTLTIQRTEQRDSAMYRCASRLAGSSYNEQFFGPGTRLTVL.

This clone has only a few counts. The V and J genes are TRBV6-6 and TRBJ2-5; maybe TRBD2 (6 bases). The CDR3 consists of 14 residues. Trimming removed 0 bases at V and 3 bases at J, with 8 bases between. CDR1 MNHNY and CDR2 SVGAGI come from the germline V gene (reference sequence). This CDR3 is CASSYSGGEETQYF. CDR3 nucleotides: TGTGCCAGCAGTTACTCGGGGGGTGAAGAGACCCAGTACTTC.

The chain is built from TRBV4-1 and TRBJ2-6; 7 bases fit TRBD1. Germline-derived CDR1 and CDR2 are MGHRA and YSYEKL. The CDR3 totals 17 residues. With 2 bases clipped from V and 1 base from J, the junction kept 5 bases outside the gene matches. CDR3 DNA sequence: TGCGCCAGCAGCCAATACAGGGGCGGGTCTGGGGCCAACGTCCTGACTTTC. Translated, it gives CASSQYRGGSGANVLTF.

This chain links TRBV7-9 with TRBJ1-2; 7 positions match TRBD1. Germline V gives CDR1 SEHNR, CDR2 FQNEAQ (reference sequence). V was pared by 2 bases and J by 2 bases, with 2 bases of the junction left unmatched. The CDR3 extends over 14 amino acids. The CDR3 DNA reads TGTGCCAGCAGCTTATTAGGGGGCAACTATGGCTACACCTTC. It encodes CASSLLGGNYGYTF.

This chain joins TRBV18 and TRBJ2-5; tentatively, D is TRBD1 (5 bases). V lost 3 bases to trimming and J lost 3 bases, with 11 bases between them. Germline CDR1 and CDR2: KGHSH and LQKENI. The CDR3 has 14 residues. The CDR3 nucleotides read TGTGCCAGCTCACCGGCAGGGCGCGAAGAGACCCAGTACTTC. It codes for CASSPAGREETQYF.

The V gene is TRBV28, the J gene TRBJ1-6, with TRBD1 as a possible D gene (6 bases). The germline CDR1 and CDR2 sequences are MDHEN and SYDVKM. The V and J ends lost 5 bases and 8 bases respectively, with 13 bases between them. The CDR3 sequence is 14 residues long. CDR3 residues: CASSMAQGHSPLHF. CDR3 nucleotide sequence: TGTGCCAGCAGTATGGCACAGGGACATTCACCCCTCCACTTT.

This clone was seen a handful of times. The gene calls are TRBV5-1 and TRBJ2-3; the D gene is possibly TRBD1 (6 bases). There are 15 residues in the CDR3. Germline CDR1 is SGHRS and CDR2 is YFSETQ. Trimming took off 2 bases at V and 0 bases at J, with 10 bases between the two ends. The CDR3: CASSFRGPSTDTQYF. The CDR3 DNA reads TGCGCCAGCAGCTTCAGGGGCCCTAGCACAGATACGCAGTATTTT.

Worth noting for this clone: A junction boundary mismatches the germline segment, possibly from a read error. The chain links TRBV7-9 to TRBJ1-4; weak D call: TRBD1 (6 bases). The CDR3 is 16 residues long. Germline V lookup: CDR1 SEHNR, CDR2 FQNEAQ (reference sequence). CDR3 sequence: CSSSPRTGTTNEKLFF. CDR3 DNA: TGTTCCAGCAGCCCCCGAACAGGGACGACTAATGAAAAACTGTTTTTT.

This clone has a handful of counts. V gene TRBV7-2 combines with J gene TRBJ2-2; D is perhaps TRBD2 (5 bases). This CDR3 has 16 amino acids. Looked up from germline, CDR1 is SGHTA and CDR2 is FQGNSA. V lost 5 bases, J lost 2 bases, and 15 bases lay in between. The CDR3 is CASSPYGGSNTGELFF. The CDR3 DNA is TGTGCCAGCAGCCCCTATGGCGGGTCCAACACCGGGGAGCTGTTTTTT.

Relative to its sample, this clone is medium-sized (0.01 to 0.1%). V is TRBV4-3 and J is TRBJ1-2, with 7 positions matching TRBD1. There are 14 residues in the CDR3. Germline-derived CDR1 and CDR2 are LGHNA and YSLEER. V lost 2 bases to trimming and J lost 8 bases; unmatched junction nucleotides: 8. Here the CDR3 reads CASSQIPDRDGYTF. CDR3 in DNA: TGCGCCAGCAGCCAAATACCCGACAGGGACGGCTACACCTTC.

The chain employs TRBV30 and TRBJ2-2, with D possibly TRBD2 on 7 matching bases. The CDR3 is made up of 16 amino acids. CDR1 is GTSNPN, CDR2 SVGIG, per germline (reference sequence). Trimming shortened V by 0 bases and J by 3 bases, and 14 bases separated the two germline ends. CDR3 residues: CAWSVQGGFDTGELFF. CDR3 nucleotides: TGTGCCTGGAGTGTACAGGGAGGGTTTGACACCGGGGAGCTGTTTTTT.

This sequence joins TRBV28 and TRBJ2-3; 10 bases fit TRBD2. Per germline, CDR1 MDHEN and CDR2 SYDVKM. J lost 4 bases, V lost 3 bases, and 7 bases had no gene match. This CDR3 has 16 amino acids. The CDR3 reads CASSFPAGGGSDTQYF. DNA of the CDR3: TGTGCCAGCAGTTTTCCAGCGGGGGGGGGCTCAGATACGCAGTATTTT.

The chain links TRBV7-2 to TRBJ1-5; 8 nucleotides align to TRBD1. Trimming removed 3 bases from V and 1 base from J; junction bases left unmatched: 2. Germline V CDR1 and CDR2: SGHTA, FQGNSA. This CDR3 region has 15 residues. Here the CDR3 reads CASSFDRGSNQPQHF. CDR3 coding DNA: TGTGCCAGCAGCTTTGACAGGGGCAGCAATCAGCCCCAGCATTTT. Combining the CDR3 with reference TRBV7-2 and TRBJ1-5 gives the whole variable domain GAGVSQSPSNKVTEKGKDVELRCDPISGHTALYWYRQSLGQGLEFLIYFQGNSAPDKSGLPSDRFSAERTGGSVSTLTIQRTQQEDSAVYLCASSFDRGSNQPQHFGDGTRLSIL.

This rearrangement joins TRBV7-2 to TRBJ1-4; 7 bases agree with TRBD1. J was trimmed by 5 bases and V by 5 bases; bases with no gene match: 8. The CDR3 covers 15 residues. Germline V gives CDR1 SGHTA, CDR2 FQGNSA. This CDR3 reads CASSAQDRQNEKLFF. CDR3 DNA: TGTGCCAGCAGCGCCCAGGACAGGCAGAATGAAAAACTGTTTTTT.

The gene calls are TRBV7-5 and TRBJ1-2; the table's D call TRBD1 went unverified against the DNA. TRBV7-5 is classified as a pseudogene. This CDR3 comprises 17 residues. In DNA, the CDR3 is TGTGCCAGAAGCCCCAAACACAGGGGGGGTAGGGACTATGGCTACACCTTC. This codes for CARSPKHRGGRDYGYTF.

This clone was recorded only once. CDR3 sequence: CASSARGLTDTQYF. CDR3 DNA sequence: TGTGCCAGTAGTGCCCGGGGACTCACAGATACGCAGTATTTT. V usage is TRBV19 and J usage is TRBJ2-3; a weak D match, TRBD2 (6 bases). Deletions cut 5 bases from V and 2 bases from J, with 11 bases between. The CDR3 has 14 amino acids. CDR1 is LNHDA and CDR2 is SQIVND in the germline V gene (reference sequence).

This chain links TRBV28 with TRBJ2-3, with 9 nucleotides matching TRBD1. The V gene's germline CDR1 is MDHEN and CDR2 SYDVKM. Germline trimming cut 6 bases from V and 3 bases from J; bases unmatched to any gene: 7. The CDR3 is made up of 15 amino acids. The DNA for the CDR3 is TGTGCCAGCAGCTTCGCCGGGACAGGGACAGATACGCAGTATTTT. This sequence encodes CASSFAGTGTDTQYF.

This clone was picked up one time. The chain employs TRBV27 and TRBJ1-4; the D gene is possibly TRBD1 (5 bases). The CDR3 sequence is 16 residues long. The germline V and J ends were trimmed by 4 bases and 6 bases, with 18 bases remaining between them. CDR1 and CDR2 (germline): MNHEY, SMNVEV (reference sequence). The CDR3 sequence is CASSWVGYGGHEKLFF. The CDR3 DNA reads TGTGCCAGCAGTTGGGTTGGATACGGGGGACATGAAAAACTGTTTTTT.